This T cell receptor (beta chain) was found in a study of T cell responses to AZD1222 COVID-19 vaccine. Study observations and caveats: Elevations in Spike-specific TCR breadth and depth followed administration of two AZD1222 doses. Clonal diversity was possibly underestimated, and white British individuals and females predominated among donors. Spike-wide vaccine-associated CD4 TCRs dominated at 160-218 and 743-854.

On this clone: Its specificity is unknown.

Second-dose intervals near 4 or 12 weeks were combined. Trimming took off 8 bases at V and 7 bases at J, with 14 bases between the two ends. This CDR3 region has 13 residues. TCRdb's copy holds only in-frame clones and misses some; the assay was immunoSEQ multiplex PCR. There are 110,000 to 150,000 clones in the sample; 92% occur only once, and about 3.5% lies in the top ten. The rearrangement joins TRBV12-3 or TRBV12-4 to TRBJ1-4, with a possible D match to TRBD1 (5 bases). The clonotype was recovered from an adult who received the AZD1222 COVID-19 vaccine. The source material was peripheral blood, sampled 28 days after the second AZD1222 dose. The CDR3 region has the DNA TGTGCCAGCTTATCAGGGTTTAGTGAAAAACTGTTTTTT. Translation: CASLSGFSEKLFF.